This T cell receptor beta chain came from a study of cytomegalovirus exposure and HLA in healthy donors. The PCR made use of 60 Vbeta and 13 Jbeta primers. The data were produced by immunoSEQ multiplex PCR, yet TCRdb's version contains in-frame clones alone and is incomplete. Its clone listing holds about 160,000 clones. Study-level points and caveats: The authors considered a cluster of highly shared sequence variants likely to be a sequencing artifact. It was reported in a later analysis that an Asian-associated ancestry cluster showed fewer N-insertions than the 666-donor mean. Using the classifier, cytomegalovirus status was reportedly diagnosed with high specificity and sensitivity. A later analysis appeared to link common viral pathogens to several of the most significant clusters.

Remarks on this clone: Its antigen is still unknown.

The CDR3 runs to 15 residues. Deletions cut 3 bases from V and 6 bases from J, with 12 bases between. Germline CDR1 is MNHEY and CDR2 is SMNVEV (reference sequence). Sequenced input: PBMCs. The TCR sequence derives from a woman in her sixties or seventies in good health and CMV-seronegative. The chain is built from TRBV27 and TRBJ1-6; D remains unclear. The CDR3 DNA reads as TGTGCCAGCAGTTTGGGGTCGGGGAGTAATTCACCCCTCCACTTT. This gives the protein CASSLGSGSNSPLHF.